The present T cell receptor (beta chain) was sequenced within a study of identical twins. Study findings and constraints: Conclusions were drawn cross-sectionally by statistical analysis, without following the same donors. Excess low generation probability was seen in twin-shared out-of-frame alpha sequences.

In regard to this clonotype: Antigen: not known.

MiXCR was run by TCRdb on the 5' RACE reads, yielding one entry per CDR3 protein. The data show 450,000 or so distinct CDR3 sequences, around 15% seen once. The trim removed 10 bases at V and 1 base at J, leaving 8 bases unmatched. CDR3 size: 15 residues. Germline assignment: CDR1 SGHVS and CDR2 FQNEAQ. A further study also used this sample, focusing on yellow fever vaccine responses in identical twins.

Material for sequencing was CD4+ T cells sorted from blood. This sequence joins TRBV7-8 and TRBJ2-2; 8 positions agree with TRBD1. The receptor comes from a woman aged 18-29 years in good health. CDR3 nucleotide sequence: TGTGCCAACCGCCGGACAGGGTGGAACACCGGGGAGCTGTTTTTT. This codes for CANRRTGWNTGELFF.